This T cell receptor (beta chain) was profiled in a study of blood T cells in healthy people across ages. This clonotype has just a few counts. Combining a sample-barcoded 5' primer with a J-beta primer mix, a second PCR ran for about 7 to 12 cycles. One entry per CDR3 protein results from TCRdb running MiXCR on the 5' RACE reads. The table lists 750,000 or so distinct CDR3 sequences, more than 20% of them singletons. Trimming removed 5 bases at V and 8 bases at J, with 15 bases between. The CDR3 loop spans 13 amino acids. Germline assignment: CDR1 SGHAT and CDR2 FQDESV (reference sequence). This same sample was also taken into another study, of T cells of mothers and their children. That work adds: The TCR beta CDR3 read count exceeded 9 million for each mother and was about 3 million for each child.

The source is a boy aged 5-17 years in good health. The sequenced sample was blood. V is TRBV11-1 and J is TRBJ1-2, with D uncertain. Here the CDR3 DNA reads TGTGCCAGCAGCCCAGCCGGGGAACGAGGCTACACCTTC. It is translated as CASSPAGERGYTF.